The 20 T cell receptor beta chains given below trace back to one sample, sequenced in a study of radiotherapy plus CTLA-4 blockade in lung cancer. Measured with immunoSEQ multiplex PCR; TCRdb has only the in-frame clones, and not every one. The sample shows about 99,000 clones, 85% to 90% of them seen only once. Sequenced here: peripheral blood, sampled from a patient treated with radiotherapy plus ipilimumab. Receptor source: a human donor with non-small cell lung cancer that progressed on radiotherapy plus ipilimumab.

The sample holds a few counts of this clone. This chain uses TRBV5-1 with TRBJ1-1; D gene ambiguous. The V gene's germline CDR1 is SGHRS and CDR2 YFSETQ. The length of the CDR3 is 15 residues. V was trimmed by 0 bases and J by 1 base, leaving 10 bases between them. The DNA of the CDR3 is TGCGCCAGCAGCTTGGATCCGGGGAAGAACACTGAAGCTTTCTTT. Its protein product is CASSLDPGKNTEAFF.

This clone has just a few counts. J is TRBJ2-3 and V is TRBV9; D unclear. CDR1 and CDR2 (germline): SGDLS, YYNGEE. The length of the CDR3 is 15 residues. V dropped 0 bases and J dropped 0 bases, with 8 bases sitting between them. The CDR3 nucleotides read TGTGCCAGCAGCGTAGGAGGAATCAGCACAGATACGCAGTATTTT. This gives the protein CASSVGGISTDTQYF.

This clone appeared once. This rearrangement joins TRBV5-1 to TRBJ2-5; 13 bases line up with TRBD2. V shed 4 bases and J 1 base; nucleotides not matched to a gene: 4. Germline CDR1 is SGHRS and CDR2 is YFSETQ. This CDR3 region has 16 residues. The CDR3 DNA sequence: TGCGCCAGCAGCCTGGGACTAGCGGGACCCCAAGAGACCCAGTACTTC. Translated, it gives CASSLGLAGPQETQYF.

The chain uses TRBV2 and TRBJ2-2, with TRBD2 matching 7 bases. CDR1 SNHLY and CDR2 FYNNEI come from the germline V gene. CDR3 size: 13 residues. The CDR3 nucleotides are TGTGCTTCAGAGCGGGATACGACCGGGGAGCTGTTTTTT. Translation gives CASERDTTGELFF.

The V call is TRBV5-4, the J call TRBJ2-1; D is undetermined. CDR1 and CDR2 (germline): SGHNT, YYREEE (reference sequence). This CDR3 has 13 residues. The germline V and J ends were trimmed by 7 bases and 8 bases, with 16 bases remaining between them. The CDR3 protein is CASAIVGGDEQFF. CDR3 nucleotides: TGTGCCAGCGCCATAGTGGGCGGAGATGAGCAGTTCTTC.

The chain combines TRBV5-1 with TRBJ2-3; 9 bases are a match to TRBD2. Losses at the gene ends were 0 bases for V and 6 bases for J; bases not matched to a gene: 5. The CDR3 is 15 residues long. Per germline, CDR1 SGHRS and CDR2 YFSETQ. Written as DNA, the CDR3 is TGCGCCAGCAGCTTGGCTGCGGGAGGGCCGGATACGCAGTATTTT. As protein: CASSLAAGGPDTQYF.

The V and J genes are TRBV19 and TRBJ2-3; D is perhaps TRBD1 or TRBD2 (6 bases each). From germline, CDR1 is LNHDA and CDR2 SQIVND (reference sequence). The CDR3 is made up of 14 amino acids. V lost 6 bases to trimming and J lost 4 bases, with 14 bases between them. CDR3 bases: TGTGCCAGTAGGAAAAGGGGGGAGTCAGATACGCAGTATTTT. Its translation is CASRKRGESDTQYF. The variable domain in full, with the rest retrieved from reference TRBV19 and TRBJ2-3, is DGGITQSPKYLFRKEGQNVTLSCEQNLNHDAMYWYRQDPGQGLRLIYYSQIVNDFQKGDIAEGYSVSREKKESFPLTVTSAQKNPTAFYLCASRKRGESDTQYFGPGTRLTVL.

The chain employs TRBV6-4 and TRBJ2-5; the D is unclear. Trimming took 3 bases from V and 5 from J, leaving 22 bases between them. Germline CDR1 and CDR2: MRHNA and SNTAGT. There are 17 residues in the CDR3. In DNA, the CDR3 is TGTGCCAGCAGTGAGTGTAGCAGAATAATCGTCGACGAGACCCAGTACTTC. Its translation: CASSECSRIIVDETQYF.

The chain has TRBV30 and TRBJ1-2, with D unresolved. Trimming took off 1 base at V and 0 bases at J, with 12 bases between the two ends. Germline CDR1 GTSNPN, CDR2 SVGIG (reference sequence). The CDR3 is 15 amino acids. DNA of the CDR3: TGTGCCTGGAGTGGAAGGTGGGGAACTAACTATGGCTACACCTTC. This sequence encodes CAWSGRWGTNYGYTF.

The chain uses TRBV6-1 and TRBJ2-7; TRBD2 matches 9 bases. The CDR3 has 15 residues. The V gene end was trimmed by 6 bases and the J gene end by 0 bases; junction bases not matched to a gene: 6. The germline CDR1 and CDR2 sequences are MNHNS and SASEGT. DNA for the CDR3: TGTGCCAGCAGACCGACTAGCGGAAGCTCCTACGAGCAGTACTTC. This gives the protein CASRPTSGSSYEQYF.

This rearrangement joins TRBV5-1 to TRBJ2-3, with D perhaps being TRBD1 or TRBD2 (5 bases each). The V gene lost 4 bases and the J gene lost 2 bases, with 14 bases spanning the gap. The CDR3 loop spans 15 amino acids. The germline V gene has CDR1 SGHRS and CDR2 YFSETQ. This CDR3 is CASSRDAQTTDTQYF. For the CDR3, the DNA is TGCGCCAGCAGCCGGGACGCCCAGACCACAGATACGCAGTATTTT.

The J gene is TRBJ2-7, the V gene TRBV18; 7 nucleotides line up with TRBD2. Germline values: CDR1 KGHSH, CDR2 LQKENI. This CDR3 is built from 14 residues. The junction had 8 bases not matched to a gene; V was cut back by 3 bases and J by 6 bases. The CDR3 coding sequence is TGTGCCAGCTCACCCCCCGGGAGGCCGGGCGAGCAGTACTTC. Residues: CASSPPGRPGEQYF.

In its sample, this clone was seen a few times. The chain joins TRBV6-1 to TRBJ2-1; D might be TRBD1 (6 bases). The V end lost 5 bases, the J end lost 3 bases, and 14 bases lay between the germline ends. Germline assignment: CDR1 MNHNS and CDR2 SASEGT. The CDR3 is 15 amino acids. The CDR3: CASSKRDKLYNEQFF. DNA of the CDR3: TGTGCCAGCAGTAAAAGGGACAAACTCTACAATGAGCAGTTCTTC.

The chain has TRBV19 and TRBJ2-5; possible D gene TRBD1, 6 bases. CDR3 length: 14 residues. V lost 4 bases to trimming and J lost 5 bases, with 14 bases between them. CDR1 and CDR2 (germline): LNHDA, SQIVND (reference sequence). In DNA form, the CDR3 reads TGTGCCAGTAGTACTCGACAGGTCCAGGAGACCCAGTACTTC. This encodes CASSTRQVQETQYF.

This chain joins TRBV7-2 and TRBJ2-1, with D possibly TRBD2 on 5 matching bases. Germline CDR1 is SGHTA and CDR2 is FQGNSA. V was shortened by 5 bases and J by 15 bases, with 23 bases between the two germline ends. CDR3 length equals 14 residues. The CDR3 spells CASSPSPHGRVGFF. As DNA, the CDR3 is TGTGCCAGCAGCCCCTCCCCCCACGGGCGGGTTGGGTTCTTC.

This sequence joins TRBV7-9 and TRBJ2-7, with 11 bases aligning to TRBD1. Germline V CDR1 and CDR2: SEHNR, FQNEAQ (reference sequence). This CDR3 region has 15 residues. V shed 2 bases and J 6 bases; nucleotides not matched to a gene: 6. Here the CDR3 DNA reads TGTGCCAGCAGCTTAACGGGGACAGGGGGAGTCGAGCAGTACTTC. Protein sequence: CASSLTGTGGVEQYF.

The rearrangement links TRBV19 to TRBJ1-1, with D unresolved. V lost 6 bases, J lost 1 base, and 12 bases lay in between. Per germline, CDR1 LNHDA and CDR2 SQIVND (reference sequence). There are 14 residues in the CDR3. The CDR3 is CASRLTLANTEAFF. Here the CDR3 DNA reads TGTGCCAGTAGGTTGACGCTGGCGAACACTGAAGCTTTCTTT.

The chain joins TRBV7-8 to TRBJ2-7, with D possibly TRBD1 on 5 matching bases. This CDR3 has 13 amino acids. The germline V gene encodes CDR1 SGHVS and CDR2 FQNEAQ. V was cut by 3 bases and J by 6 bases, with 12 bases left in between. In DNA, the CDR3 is TGTGCCAGCAGCTTGAAGGGGTTAATCGAGCAGTACTTC. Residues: CASSLKGLIEQYF.

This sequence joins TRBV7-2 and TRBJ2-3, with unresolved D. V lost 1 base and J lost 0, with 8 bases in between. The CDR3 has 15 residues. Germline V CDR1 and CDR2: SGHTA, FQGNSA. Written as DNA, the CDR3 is TGTGCCAGCAGCTTAGTCCCGACTAGCACAGATACGCAGTATTTT. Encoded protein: CASSLVPTSTDTQYF.

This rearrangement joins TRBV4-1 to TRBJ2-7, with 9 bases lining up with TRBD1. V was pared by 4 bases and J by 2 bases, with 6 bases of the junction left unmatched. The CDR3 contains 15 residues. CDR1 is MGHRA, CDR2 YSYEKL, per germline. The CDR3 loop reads CASSRPGQGPYEQYF. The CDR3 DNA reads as TGCGCCAGCAGCCGCCCGGGACAGGGACCCTACGAGCAGTACTTC.